This T cell receptor (beta chain) was retrieved from a study of T cells in Graves' hyperthyroidism and ophthalmopathy. This clonotype was recorded many times. The CDR3 contains 14 residues. J lost 8 bases, V lost 4 bases, and 5 bases had no gene match. Germline V gene lookup returns CDR1 MNHEY and CDR2 SMNVEV (reference sequence). Template material for amplifying TCR beta CDR3 regions consisted of RNA transcripts. An initial round of RT-PCR targeting the TCR CDR3 relied on the HTBI primer set. TCRdb passed the multiplex PCR reads through MiXCR, listing each CDR3 protein once. The table lists 550,000 to 800,000 distinct CDR3 sequences, around 17% of them singletons.

The sequence was obtained from a young man with Graves' hyperthyroidism. The V and J genes are TRBV27 and TRBJ2-5; 12 bases match TRBD2. The sequenced sample consisted of blood. In DNA, the CDR3 is TGTGCCAGCAGTTCGACTAGCGGGGGTCGTACCCAGTACTTC. Protein: CASSSTSGGRTQYF.